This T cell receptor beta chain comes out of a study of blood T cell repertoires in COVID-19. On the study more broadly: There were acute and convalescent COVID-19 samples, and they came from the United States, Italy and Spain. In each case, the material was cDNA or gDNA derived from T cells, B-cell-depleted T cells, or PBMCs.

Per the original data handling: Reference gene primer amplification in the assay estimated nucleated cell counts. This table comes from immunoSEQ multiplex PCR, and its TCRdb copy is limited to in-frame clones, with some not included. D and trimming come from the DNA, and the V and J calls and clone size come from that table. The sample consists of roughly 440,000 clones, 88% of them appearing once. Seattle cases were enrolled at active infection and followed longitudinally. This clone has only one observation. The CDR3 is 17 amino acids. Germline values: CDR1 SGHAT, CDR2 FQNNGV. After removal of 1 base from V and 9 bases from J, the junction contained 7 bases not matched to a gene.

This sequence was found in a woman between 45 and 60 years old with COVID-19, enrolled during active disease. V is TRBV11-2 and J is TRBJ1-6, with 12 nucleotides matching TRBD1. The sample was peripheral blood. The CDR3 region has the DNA TGTGCCAGCAGCTTAGTATCTGGGGGACAGGGGGCTTCACCCCTCCACTTT. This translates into CASSLVSGGQGASPLHF.